The rows below give T cell receptor beta chains drawn from one sample of a study of T cell responses to AZD1222 COVID-19 vaccine. Generated by immunoSEQ multiplex PCR, the TCRdb table keeps only in-frame clones and is missing some. The data contain 150,000 or so clones, around 89% of them seen just once; the ten biggest clones take up less than 3.5%. Sequencing was performed on peripheral blood, taken on day 0 of AZD1222 vaccination. All receptors derive from an adult in good health. CDR3s include the opening cysteine and the closing phenylalanine or tryptophan. D genes are given only for firm matches. Rows may omit the clone size; those that give it use once, few, many or a size class.

cdr3_aa | cdr3_nt | clone_size | j_call | v_call | d_call
CAKAAGQDTSGANVLTF | TGTGCCAAGGCCGCCGGACAGGATACCTCTGGGGCCAACGTCCTGACTTTC | NA | TRBJ2-6 | TRBV9 | TRBD1
CASSYTGLREAFF | TGTGCCAGCAGTTATACAGGGCTACGTGAAGCTTTCTTT | few | TRBJ1-1 | TRBV6-5 | NA
CASSRGGTGSEQYF | TGTGCCAGCAGTAGGGGAGGGACAGGGAGCGAGCAGTACTTC | once | TRBJ2-7 | TRBV6-5 | TRBD1
CSVAGQGFSTDTQYF | TGCAGCGTTGCAGGACAGGGATTCAGCACAGATACGCAGTATTTT | once | TRBJ2-3 | TRBV29-1 | TRBD1
CASSADRDRRQAFF | TGCGCCAGCAGCGCCGACCGGGACAGACGCCAAGCTTTCTTT | NA | TRBJ1-1 | TRBV4-3 | TRBD1
CASSLDSGNGNTIYF | TGTGCCAGCAGCTTAGATTCGGGTAACGGAAACACCATATATTTT | once | TRBJ1-3 | TRBV7-8 | NA
CATSRARGGQETQYF | TGTGCCACCAGCAGAGCGCGGGGGGGTCAAGAGACCCAGTACTTC | NA | TRBJ2-5 | TRBV15 | TRBD2
CASSLGPLYGYTF | TGTGCCAGCAGTTTAGGACCCCTCTATGGCTACACCTTC | few | TRBJ1-2 | TRBV28 | NA
CASSPSSGGASIGELFF | TGTGCCAGCAGCCCCAGTAGTGGGGGGGCTTCGATCGGGGAGCTGTTTTTT | NA | TRBJ2-2 | TRBV7-6 | NA
CASSLEGLAGTGELFF | TGTGCCAGCAGCTTAGAGGGACTAGCGGGCACCGGGGAGCTGTTTTTT | NA | TRBJ2-2 | TRBV7-8 | TRBD2
CASSSDRARANYGYTF | TGTGCCAGCAGCTCAGACAGGGCCCGGGCTAACTATGGCTACACCTTC | NA | TRBJ1-2 | TRBV4-2 | TRBD1
CASSLGGTFGETQYF | TGTGCTAGCAGCTTAGGTGGGACCTTCGGAGAGACCCAGTACTTC | NA | TRBJ2-5 | TRBV7-7 | NA
CASSTEQGKSYNEQFF | TGTGCCAGCAGCACAGAACAGGGGAAGTCCTACAATGAGCAGTTCTTC | NA | TRBJ2-1 | TRBV13 | TRBD1
CAISEARALSNQPQHF | TGTGCCATCAGTGAAGCCAGGGCGCTTAGCAATCAGCCCCAGCATTTT | NA | TRBJ1-5 | TRBV10-3 | NA
CASSGMNTGELFF | TGTGCCAGCAGTGGGATGAACACCGGGGAGCTGTTTTTT | NA | TRBJ2-2 | TRBV3-1/TRBV3-2 | NA
CASSLVARDYGYTF | TGTGCCAGCAGCTTAGTGGCCAGAGACTATGGCTACACCTTC | NA | TRBJ1-2 | TRBV7-2 | NA
CASSTAGGAVQPQHF | TGTGCCAGTAGTACGGCTGGCGGGGCGGTTCAGCCCCAGCATTTT | NA | TRBJ1-5 | TRBV19 | NA
CASSTRQKMNTEAFF | TGTGCCAGCAGCACCCGACAGAAGATGAACACTGAAGCTTTCTTT | NA | TRBJ1-1 | TRBV3-1/TRBV3-2 | NA